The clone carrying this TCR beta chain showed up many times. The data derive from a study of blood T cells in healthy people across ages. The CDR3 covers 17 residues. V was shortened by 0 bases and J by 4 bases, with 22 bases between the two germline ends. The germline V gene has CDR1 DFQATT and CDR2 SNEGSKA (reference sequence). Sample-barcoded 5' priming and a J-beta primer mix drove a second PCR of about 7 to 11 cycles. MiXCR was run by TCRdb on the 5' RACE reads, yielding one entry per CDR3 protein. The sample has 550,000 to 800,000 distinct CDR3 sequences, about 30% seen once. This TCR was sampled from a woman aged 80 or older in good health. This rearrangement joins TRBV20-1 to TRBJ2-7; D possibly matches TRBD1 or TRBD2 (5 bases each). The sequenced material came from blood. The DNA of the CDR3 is TGCAGTGCTAGAGATCTGGGCGCCGGGACGGGTCTTTACGAGCAGTACTTC. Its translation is CSARDLGAGTGLYEQYF.